A selection of T cell receptor beta chains follows, all from one sample in a study of CD8 T cells in Susac syndrome. TCRdb re-called the immunoSEQ multiplex PCR reads with MiXCR, one entry per CDR3 protein. The table lists 75,000 to 100,000 distinct CDR3 sequences, 94% of them singletons. The sample consisted of CD8+ T cells from PBMCs. These TCRs come from a human donor with Susac syndrome. The CDR3 runs from the conserved cysteine through the conserved F or W. A D gene is named only where the DNA matches it firmly. Part of the rows lack a size; the others show once, few, many or a class for expanded clones.

j_call clone_size v_call d_call cdr3_aa cdr3_nt
TRBJ2-7 . TRBV7-8 TRBD1 CASSLIPTGDEQYF TGTGCCAGCAGCTTAATCCCTACAGGGGACGAGCAGTACTTC
TRBJ1-2 . TRBV29-1 . CSVEDRPSGYGYTF TGCAGCGTTGAAGATCGCCCCAGCGGCTATGGCTACACCTTC
TRBJ1-2 . TRBV12-3/TRBV12-4 . CASTTRSGPFYGYGYTF TGTGCCAGCACCACTCGGTCTGGGCCGTTTTACGGCTATGGCTACACCTTC
TRBJ2-5 . TRBV12-3/TRBV12-4 TRBD2 CASSVSGEETQYF TGTGCCAGCAGCGTGAGCGGGGAGGAGACCCAGTACTTC
TRBJ2-7 . TRBV12-3/TRBV12-4 . CASSAGAYEQYF TGTGCCAGCAGTGCCGGGGCCTACGAGCAGTACTTC
TRBJ2-7 few TRBV5-6 TRBD1 CASSSGTGLYEQYF TGTGCCAGCAGTTCCGGGACAGGTCTCTACGAGCAGTACTTC
TRBJ1-6 . TRBV2 . CASSELQGRSPLHF TGTGCCAGCAGTGAACTCCAGGGACGGTCACCCCTCCACTTT
TRBJ2-5 once TRBV20-1 . CSAHKEETQYF TGCAGTGCGCACAAGGAGGAGACCCAGTACTTC
TRBJ2-1 few TRBV6-5 TRBD2 CASSLGTTEQFF TGTGCCAGCTCACTTGGGACTACTGAGCAGTTCTTC
TRBJ2-5 . TRBV4-3 TRBD2 CASSQFFGLAGGSQETQYF TGCGCCAGCAGCCAATTCTTTGGACTAGCGGGAGGGTCCCAAGAGACCCAGTACTTC
TRBJ2-5 . TRBV12-3/TRBV12-4 TRBD2 CASSSPGEGTQYF TGTGCCAGCAGCTCCCCGGGGGAGGGGACCCAGTACTTC
TRBJ2-3 . TRBV3-1 TRBD2 CASSDPGLATDTQYF TGTGCCAGCAGCGATCCGGGACTAGCTACAGATACGCAGTATTTT
TRBJ2-1 . TRBV12-3/TRBV12-4 . CASSFPSDEQFF TGTGCCAGCAGTTTCCCTAGCGATGAGCAGTTCTTC
TRBJ2-5 . TRBV4-2 TRBD2 CASSQEGTSLRETQYF TGTGCCAGCAGCCAAGAGGGGACTAGTCTGCGAGAGACCCAGTACTTC
TRBJ2-3 once TRBV15 TRBD2 CATSRVGRIAGGPDTQYF TGTGCCACCAGCAGAGTAGGGAGAATAGCGGGAGGGCCAGATACGCAGTATTTT
TRBJ2-1 once TRBV27 TRBD2 CASSLSGTSGSNEQFF TGTGCCAGCAGTTTATCCGGGACTAGCGGGTCGAATGAGCAGTTCTTC
TRBJ2-1 . TRBV20-1 . CSARRSSYNEQFF TGCAGTGCTAGACGTTCCAGCTACAATGAGCAGTTCTTC
TRBJ2-3 . TRBV9 TRBD2 CASSVWGPGGTDTQYF TGTGCCAGCAGCGTGTGGGGCCCGGGGGGTACAGATACGCAGTATTTT
TRBJ1-5 . TRBV27 . CASRQGTNQPQHF TGTGCCAGCAGACAGGGTACCAATCAGCCCCAGCATTTT
TRBJ2-5 . TRBV15 . CATSRDVIETQYF TGTGCCACCAGCAGAGATGTAATAGAGACCCAGTACTTC
TRBJ2-1 . TRBV9 . CASSVLPPYEQFF TGTGCCAGCAGCGTTCTGCCCCCGTATGAGCAGTTCTTC
TRBJ1-5 . TRBV28 TRBD1 CASSLSWTGRASPQHF TGTGCCAGCAGTTTATCGTGGACAGGGAGGGCCTCGCCCCAGCATTTT
TRBJ2-5 . TRBV28 . CASNRVYQETQYF TGTGCCAGCAACCGAGTGTACCAAGAGACCCAGTACTTC
TRBJ1-1 . TRBV29-1 . CSVEDRMNTEAFF TGCAGCGTTGAAGATCGTATGAACACTGAAGCTTTCTTT
TRBJ2-5 . TRBV29-1 TRBD2 CSVEDQGLAVDGTQYF TGCAGCGTTGAAGACCAAGGACTAGCGGTAGATGGGACCCAGTACTTC
TRBJ2-2 . TRBV5-1 TRBD2 CASSVGLSYGELFF TGCGCCAGCAGCGTGGGACTATCTTACGGGGAGCTGTTTTTT
TRBJ2-3 . TRBV6-5 . CASSGDGASTDTQYF TGTGCCAGCAGCGGGGACGGCGCGTCCACAGATACGCAGTATTTT
TRBJ2-7 . TRBV7-8 TRBD2 CASSLKLAGGPVSYEQYF TGTGCCAGCAGCCTCAAACTAGCGGGAGGTCCGGTTTCCTACGAGCAGTACTTC
TRBJ1-2 . TRBV7-9 . CASSLNSLPAYGYTF TGTGCCAGCAGCTTAAACAGTTTACCGGCCTATGGCTACACCTTC
TRBJ2-1 . TRBV27 . CASSLWRQGNEQFF TGTGCCAGCAGTTTATGGCGCCAGGGGAATGAGCAGTTCTTC
TRBJ2-7 . TRBV7-2 TRBD2 CASSLGLAAYEQYF TGTGCCAGCAGCTTAGGGCTAGCGGCCTACGAGCAGTACTTC
TRBJ2-3 . TRBV3-1 TRBD2 CASSQALAGGPTTDTQYF TGTGCCAGCAGCCAAGCGCTAGCGGGAGGGCCGACTACAGATACGCAGTATTTT
TRBJ2-5 . TRBV7-9 . CASSYTSRVLLETQYF TGTGCCAGCAGTTATACCTCCAGGGTTTTGCTGGAGACCCAGTACTTC
TRBJ2-5 . TRBV7-6 TRBD1 CASSLFTGDETQYF TGTGCCAGCAGCCTATTCACAGGGGACGAGACCCAGTACTTC
TRBJ2-3 . TRBV7-9 . CASRLKLGDTQYF TGTGCCAGCAGACTTAAGCTGGGGGATACGCAGTATTTT
TRBJ2-7 . TRBV6-4 . CASIQQGNAYEQYF TGTGCCAGCATCCAACAGGGTAACGCTTACGAGCAGTACTTC
TRBJ1-1 . TRBV27 . CASSQRLVTEAFF TGTGCCAGCAGCCAGAGGTTAGTCACTGAAGCTTTCTTT
TRBJ1-2 . TRBV7-9 . CASSLLSGNNYGYTF TGTGCCAGCAGCTTATTATCAGGGAATAACTATGGCTACACCTTC
TRBJ1-3 once TRBV11-2 . CASSLPGNAGNTIYF TGTGCCAGCAGCTTACCGGGGAACGCTGGAAACACCATATATTTT
TRBJ1-1 . TRBV5-6 TRBD1 CASSSSGGIDTEAFF TGTGCCAGCAGCTCATCAGGGGGCATCGACACTGAAGCTTTCTTT
TRBJ2-7 . TRBV7-8 TRBD2 CASSLVLAGGMSSYEQYF TGTGCCAGCAGCTTAGTACTAGCGGGAGGCATGAGCTCCTACGAGCAGTACTTC
TRBJ2-5 . TRBV29-1 . CSVVAAAETQYF TGCAGCGTTGTAGCCGCTGCAGAGACCCAGTACTTC
TRBJ2-7 . TRBV4-2 TRBD1 CASSQEATGGNEQYF TGTGCCAGCAGCCAAGAGGCGACAGGGGGCAACGAGCAGTACTTC
TRBJ1-5 . TRBV7-9 TRBD1 CASSLSGTGTQPQHF TGTGCCAGCAGCTTGTCCGGGACAGGGACCCAGCCCCAGCATTTT
TRBJ2-5 . TRBV7-2 . CASSTWGQRKETQYF TGTGCCAGCAGCACCTGGGGGCAGCGAAAAGAGACCCAGTACTTC
TRBJ2-7 . TRBV2 . CARGSISYEQYF TGTGCCAGAGGGAGTATATCCTACGAGCAGTACTTC
TRBJ1-1 . TRBV28 . CASSLLRGDAEAFF TGTGCCAGCAGTTTATTGAGGGGCGACGCTGAAGCTTTCTTT
TRBJ2-2 . TRBV2 . CASSGVGEPGELFF TGTGCCAGCAGTGGTGTGGGGGAACCCGGGGAGCTGTTTTTT
TRBJ1-6 . TRBV12-5 . CASGSLSSYNSPLHF TGTGCTAGTGGCTCATTGAGCTCCTATAATTCACCCCTCCACTTT
TRBJ1-2 . TRBV15 . CATSIGLSADYGYTF TGTGCCACCAGCATAGGACTTTCGGCGGACTATGGCTACACCTTC
TRBJ1-5 . TRBV30 TRBD1 CAWSFRRDRSQPQHF TGTGCCTGGAGTTTCCGCAGGGACAGGAGTCAGCCCCAGCATTTT